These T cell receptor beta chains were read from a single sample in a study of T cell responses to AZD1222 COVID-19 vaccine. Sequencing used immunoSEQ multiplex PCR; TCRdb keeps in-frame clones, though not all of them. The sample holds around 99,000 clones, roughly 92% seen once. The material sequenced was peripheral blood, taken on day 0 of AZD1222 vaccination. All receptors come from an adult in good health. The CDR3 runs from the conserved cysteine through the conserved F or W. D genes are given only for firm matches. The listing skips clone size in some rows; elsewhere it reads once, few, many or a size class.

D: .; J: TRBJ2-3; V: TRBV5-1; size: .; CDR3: CASSPPTGPKDTQYF; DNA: TGCGCCAGCAGCCCACCCACGGGACCCAAAGATACGCAGTATTTT
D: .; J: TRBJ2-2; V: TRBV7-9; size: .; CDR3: CASSPGGQNTGELFF; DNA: TGTGCCAGCAGCCCGGGGGGACAGAACACCGGGGAGCTGTTTTTT
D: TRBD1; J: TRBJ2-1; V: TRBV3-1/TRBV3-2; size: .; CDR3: CASSFSGTGTEQFF; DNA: TGTGCCAGCAGTTTTTCCGGGACAGGTACTGAGCAGTTCTTC
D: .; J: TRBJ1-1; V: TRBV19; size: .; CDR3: CASSMMPNTEAFF; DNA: TGTGCCAGTAGTATGATGCCAAACACTGAAGCTTTCTTT
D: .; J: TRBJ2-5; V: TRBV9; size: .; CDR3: CASSAGRIQETQYF; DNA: TGTGCCAGCAGCGCCGGACGTATACAAGAGACCCAGTACTTC
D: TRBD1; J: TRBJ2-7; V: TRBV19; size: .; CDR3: CASSGETGTVTYEQYF; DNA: TGTGCCAGTAGTGGGGAAACCGGGACAGTGACCTACGAGCAGTACTTC
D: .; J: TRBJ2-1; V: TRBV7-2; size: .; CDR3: CASRSSLSYNEQFF; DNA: TGTGCCAGCCGGTCGAGTCTCTCCTACAATGAGCAGTTCTTC
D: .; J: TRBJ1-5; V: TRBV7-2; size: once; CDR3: CASSLSQVSGQPQHF; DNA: TGTGCCAGCAGCTTATCCCAGGTTTCGGGCCAGCCCCAGCATTTT
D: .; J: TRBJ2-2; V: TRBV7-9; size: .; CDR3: CASSLAASDTGELFF; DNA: TGTGCCAGCAGCTTAGCTGCGTCAGACACCGGGGAGCTGTTTTTT
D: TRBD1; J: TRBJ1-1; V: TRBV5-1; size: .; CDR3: CASSSGQGVAEAFF; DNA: TGCGCCAGCAGCTCCGGACAGGGCGTCGCTGAAGCTTTCTTT
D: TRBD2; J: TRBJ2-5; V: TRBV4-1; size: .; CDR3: CASSRLGLAGVQETQYF; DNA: TGCGCCAGCAGCCGCCTAGGACTAGCGGGGGTCCAAGAGACCCAGTACTTC
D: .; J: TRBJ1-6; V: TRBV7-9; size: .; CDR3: CASSSDGLVNSPLHF; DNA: TGTGCCAGCAGCTCGGACGGCCTGGTGAATTCACCCCTCCACTTT
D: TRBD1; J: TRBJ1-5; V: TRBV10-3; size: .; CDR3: CAISRQGDQPQHF; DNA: TGTGCCATCAGCCGACAGGGCGATCAGCCCCAGCATTTT
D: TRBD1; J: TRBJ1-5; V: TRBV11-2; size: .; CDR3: CASSGTGGRNQPQHF; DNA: TGTGCCAGCAGCGGAACAGGGGGGCGCAATCAGCCCCAGCATTTT
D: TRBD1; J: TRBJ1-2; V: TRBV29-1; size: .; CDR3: CSVTGGTYGYTF; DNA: TGCAGCGTTACAGGGGGCACATATGGCTACACCTTC
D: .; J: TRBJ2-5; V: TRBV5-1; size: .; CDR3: CASSSGSMQETQYF; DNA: TGCGCCAGCAGCTCGGGCTCCATGCAAGAGACCCAGTACTTC
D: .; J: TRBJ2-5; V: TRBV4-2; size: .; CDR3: CASSQDWWKSQETQYF; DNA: TGTGCCAGCAGCCAAGATTGGTGGAAATCCCAAGAGACCCAGTACTTC
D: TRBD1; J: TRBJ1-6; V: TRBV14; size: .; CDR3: CASSLRQGSGSSPLHF; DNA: TGTGCCAGCAGCCTAAGACAGGGATCGGGTAGTTCACCCCTCCACTTT
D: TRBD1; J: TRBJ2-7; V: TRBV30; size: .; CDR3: CALSGTGANFSSYEQYF; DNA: TGTGCCTTATCGGGGACAGGGGCAAACTTCAGCTCCTACGAGCAGTACTTC
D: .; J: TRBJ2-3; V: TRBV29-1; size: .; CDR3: CSVVRLVGDTQYF; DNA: TGCAGCGTCGTTAGACTAGTGGGAGATACGCAGTATTTT
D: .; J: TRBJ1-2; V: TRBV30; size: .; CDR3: CAWSDRVYYGYTF; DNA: TGTGCCTGGAGTGACCGGGTTTACTATGGCTACACCTTC
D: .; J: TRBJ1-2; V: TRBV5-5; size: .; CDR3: CASSLVPASSNYGYTF; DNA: TGTGCCAGCAGCTTGGTTCCAGCCTCTTCTAACTATGGCTACACCTTC
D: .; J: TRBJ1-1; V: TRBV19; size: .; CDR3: CASSLRQSNTEAFF; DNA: TGTGCCAGTAGTTTACGACAGTCTAACACTGAAGCTTTCTTT
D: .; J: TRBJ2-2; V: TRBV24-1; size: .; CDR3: CATSDFSGRGGELFF; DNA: TGTGCCACCAGTGACTTCTCAGGTCGGGGCGGGGAGCTGTTTTTT
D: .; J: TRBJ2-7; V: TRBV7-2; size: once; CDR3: CASSLVVWLEQYF; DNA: TGTGCCAGCAGCTTAGTAGTATGGCTCGAGCAGTACTTC
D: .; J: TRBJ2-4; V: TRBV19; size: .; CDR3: CASSLPLGQGNIQYF; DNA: TGTGCCAGTAGTCTCCCACTAGGCCAGGGTAACATTCAGTACTTC